Each of the 26 T cell receptor beta chains below was sequenced from the same sample in a study of T cell responses to AZD1222 COVID-19 vaccine. The protocol was immunoSEQ multiplex PCR, while the TCRdb copy is restricted to in-frame clones and leaves out a portion. In the table there are some 96,000 clones, approximately 88% of which are singletons. The sample in question was peripheral blood, obtained on day 0 of AZD1222 vaccination. These receptors were collected from an adult in good health.

The table lists this clone with a few counts. The CDR3 DNA is TGTGCCAACACCCGGGACTATGCCTACGAGCAGTACTTC. Translating it yields CANTRDYAYEQYF. This chain uses TRBV2 with TRBJ2-7; TRBD2 agrees at 7 bases. Germline values: CDR1 SNHLY, CDR2 FYNNEI. With V trimmed by 10 bases and J by 2 bases, 8 bases remained unmatched. This CDR3 has 13 residues.

J is TRBJ1-1 and V is TRBV9, with D perhaps matching TRBD1 (5 bases). This CDR3 has 15 residues. The V gene's germline CDR1 is SGDLS and CDR2 YYNGEE. V was cut by 4 bases and J by 1 base, with 14 bases left in between. CDR3 protein: CASSSRDGGNTEAFF. The CDR3 region has the DNA TGTGCCAGCAGCTCCCGGGACGGAGGGAACACTGAAGCTTTCTTT. Using reference TRBV9 and TRBJ1-1 for the parts outside the CDR3, the full variable domain is DSGVTQTPKHLITATGQRVTLRCSPRSGDLSVYWYQQSLDQGLQFLIQYYNGEERAKGNILERFSAQQFPDLHSELNLSSLELGDSALYFCASSSRDGGNTEAFFGQGTRLTVV.

This clone turned up a few times. CDR3 bases: TGTGCCAGCAGCTCAGACAGGAACTATGGCTACACCTTC. The encoded protein is CASSSDRNYGYTF. V gene TRBV27 combines with J gene TRBJ1-2; D may be TRBD1 (6 bases). CDR1 is MNHEY, CDR2 SMNVEV, per germline (reference sequence). The CDR3 has 13 residues. Trimming left V 6 bases short and J 2 bases short, with 10 bases between.

The V and J genes are TRBV7-2 and TRBJ1-1; D remains ambiguous. The germline V gene encodes CDR1 SGHTA and CDR2 FQGNSA. The CDR3 extends over 11 amino acids. Between the trimmed V and J ends, which lost 8 bases and 3 bases, there was a span of 7 bases. The CDR3 nucleotides read TGTGCCAGCCGTTTTTACACTGAAGCTTTCTTT. Translating gives CASRFYTEAFF.

The chain employs TRBV5-1 and TRBJ1-1, with unresolved D. CDR3 length: 14 residues. From germline, CDR1 is SGHRS and CDR2 YFSETQ. The ends were cut back, 2 bases at V and 5 bases at J, with 13 bases in the middle. Here the CDR3 reads CASSFVSRRTEAFF. The CDR3 DNA follows: TGCGCCAGCAGCTTTGTCAGTCGTCGGACTGAAGCTTTCTTT.

The chain has TRBV10-3 and TRBJ2-5, with 13 bases identical to TRBD2. The V gene's germline CDR1 is ENHRY and CDR2 SYGVKD. J gave up 5 bases and V 5 bases, and 5 bases lay outside the gene matches. The CDR3 contains 15 residues. The CDR3 bases are TGTGCCATCAGTCGGACTAGCGGGAGAATGGAGACCCAGTACTTC. Protein: CAISRTSGRMETQYF.

The V call is TRBV28, the J call TRBJ1-1; D is unresolved. The V gene lost 7 bases and the J gene lost 3 bases, with 18 bases spanning the gap. This CDR3 contains 15 residues. The germline V gene has CDR1 MDHEN and CDR2 SYDVKM. CDR3: CASMGDIVKDTEAFF. Here the CDR3 DNA reads TGTGCCAGCATGGGTGATATAGTGAAGGACACTGAAGCTTTCTTT.

The rearrangement joins TRBV6-4 to TRBJ2-1, with 11 bases matching TRBD2. The length of the CDR3 is 15 residues. Germline trimming cut 6 bases from V and 3 bases from J; bases unmatched to any gene: 4. CDR1 and CDR2 (germline): MRHNA, SNTAGT. CDR3 DNA: TGTGCCAGCAGCCAACTAGCGGGAGACTACAATGAGCAGTTCTTC. As protein: CASSQLAGDYNEQFF.

V is TRBV5-1 and J is TRBJ1-5; 7 bases are a match to TRBD1. Trimming removed 1 base from V and 5 bases from J; junction bases left unmatched: 6. Germline V gene data show CDR1 as SGHRS and CDR2 as YFSETQ. CDR3 length equals 15 residues. In DNA form, the CDR3 reads TGCGCCAGCAGCTTGAAGGGGGACAGCGATCAGCCCCAGCATTTT. Its protein is CASSLKGDSDQPQHF.

The rearrangement links TRBV7-2 to TRBJ1-2, with D unclear. This CDR3 contains 16 residues. The V gene lost 1 base and the J gene lost 0 bases, with 12 bases spanning the gap. CDR1 is SGHTA, CDR2 FQGNSA, per germline. The CDR3, as DNA: TGTGCCAGCAGCTTAGAACCGAGGGTAGCTAACTATGGCTACACCTTC. This codes for CASSLEPRVANYGYTF.

The chain has TRBV5-1 and TRBJ1-1, with D hard to call. The ends were cut back, 6 bases at V and 2 bases at J, with 14 bases in the middle. The CDR3 totals 14 residues. CDR1 is SGHRS and CDR2 is YFSETQ in the germline V gene. The chain's CDR3 is CASTESTSNTEAFF. Here the CDR3 DNA reads TGCGCCAGCACCGAAAGCACCTCAAACACTGAAGCTTTCTTT.

This clone has just a few counts. The rearrangement joins TRBV6-2 or TRBV6-3 to TRBJ1-2; weak D call: TRBD1 (5 bases). The CDR3 runs to 16 residues. V lost 1 base and J 5 bases, leaving 17 bases between the germline ends. From germline, CDR1 is MNHEY and CDR2 SVGEGT. In nucleotides, the CDR3 is TGTGCCAGCAGTTACTTAACAGGTTCTAATGATTATGGCTACACCTTC. This encodes CASSYLTGSNDYGYTF.

The chain carries TRBV6-5 and TRBJ2-5, with 11 bases identical to TRBD1. The CDR3 has 15 amino acids. Losses at the gene ends were 4 bases for V and 5 bases for J; bases not matched to a gene: 6. Germline lookup yields CDR1 MNHEY and CDR2 SVGAGI. The CDR3 sequence is CASSSPGQGVETQYF. The CDR3 coding sequence is TGTGCCAGCAGTTCCCCGGGACAGGGGGTGGAGACCCAGTACTTC.

The chain combines TRBV6-2 or TRBV6-3 with TRBJ2-2, with D hard to call. Germline loops: CDR1 MNHEY, CDR2 SVGEGT. The CDR3 contains 12 residues. The V end was cut by 2 bases, the J end by 8 bases, with 6 bases between. CDR3 residues: CASSYGLGELFF. The CDR3 DNA reads as TGTGCCAGCAGTTACGGATTAGGGGAGCTGTTTTTT.

The chain combines TRBV19 with TRBJ1-6; unclear D gene. Trimming took 6 bases from V and 10 from J, leaving 16 bases between them. CDR1 is LNHDA, CDR2 SQIVND, per germline (reference sequence). The CDR3 has 14 amino acids. As DNA, the CDR3 is TGTGCCAGTAGAACTAGACAACCGGAATCACCCCTCCACTTT. Protein: CASRTRQPESPLHF.

This chain joins TRBV7-8 and TRBJ2-3, with no clear D. CDR1 and CDR2 (germline): SGHVS, FQNEAQ. The CDR3 has 14 amino acids. Trimming stripped 6 bases from V and 2 bases from J, with 12 bases between. The CDR3 is CASRLDRTTDTQYF. In DNA, the CDR3 is TGTGCCAGCAGACTGGACCGGACCACAGATACGCAGTATTTT. The whole variable domain, remainder taken from reference TRBV7-8 and TRBJ2-3, is GAGVSQSPRYKVAKRGQDVALRCDPISGHVSLFWYQQALGQGPEFLTYFQNEAQLDKSGLPSDRFFAERPEGSVSTLKIQRTQQEDSAVYLCASRLDRTTDTQYFGPGTRLTVL.

The chain has TRBV10-3 and TRBJ1-5, with 7 bases aligning to TRBD1. Per the germline V gene, CDR1 is ENHRY and CDR2 is SYGVKD. This CDR3 contains 16 residues. V dropped 2 bases and J dropped 3; count of bases not matched to a gene: 7. The CDR3 here is CAISEQRTGNNQPQHF. The CDR3 DNA reads as TGTGCCATCAGTGAGCAGAGGACAGGCAACAATCAGCCCCAGCATTTT.

The rearrangement joins TRBV11-2 to TRBJ1-3; a weak D match, TRBD1 (5 bases). CDR1 and CDR2 (germline): SGHAT, FQNNGV. V was pared by 3 bases and J by 0 bases, with 15 bases between. This CDR3 spans 17 amino acids. The CDR3 region has the DNA TGTGCCAGCAGCTTTAAAACAGGCGCTAGCTCTGGAAACACCATATATTTT. Residues: CASSFKTGASSGNTIYF.

The chain is built from TRBV7-9 and TRBJ2-1; 14 nucleotides line up with TRBD2. Germline lookup yields CDR1 SEHNR and CDR2 FQNEAQ (reference sequence). The CDR3 length is 19 residues. V lost 4 bases, J lost 3 bases, and 11 bases stayed unmatched. This chain's CDR3 is CASSSQRGLAGADYNEQFF. CDR3 coding DNA: TGTGCCAGCAGCTCCCAGAGGGGACTAGCGGGAGCAGACTACAATGAGCAGTTCTTC.

V gene TRBV30 combines with J gene TRBJ1-5; D remains ambiguous. The CDR3 covers 12 residues. Germline V CDR1 and CDR2: GTSNPN, SVGIG (reference sequence). V was clipped by 0 bases and J by 7 bases, with 7 bases between them. The CDR3 DNA sequence: TGTGCCTGGAGTGTAGGACCGCAGCCCCAGCATTTT. Amino acid sequence: CAWSVGPQPQHF.

The CDR3 loop is CASSESGTGAYEQYF. CDR3 nucleotides: TGTGCCAGCAGTGAGTCCGGGACAGGCGCCTACGAGCAGTACTTC. This chain connects TRBV6-1 to TRBJ2-7, with 8 bases lining up with TRBD1. The CDR3 runs to 15 residues. The V gene's germline CDR1 is MNHNS and CDR2 SASEGT. The trim removed 3 bases at V and 2 bases at J, leaving 6 bases unmatched.

This clone was seen only once. The chain links TRBV19 to TRBJ1-2; possibly TRBD1 for D (6 bases). The V end was cut by 4 bases, the J end by 1 base, with 19 bases between. Germline assignment: CDR1 LNHDA and CDR2 SQIVND (reference sequence). CDR3 length equals 17 residues. The CDR3 DNA is TGTGCCAGTAGTACAGCATATCAGGGGCGCGTTAACTATGGCTACACCTTC. Translating it yields CASSTAYQGRVNYGYTF. The full variable domain, in which reference TRBV19 and TRBJ1-2 provide the parts outside the CDR3, is DGGITQSPKYLFRKEGQNVTLSCEQNLNHDAMYWYRQDPGQGLRLIYYSQIVNDFQKGDIAEGYSVSREKKESFPLTVTSAQKNPTAFYLCASSTAYQGRVNYGYTFGSGTRLTVV.

The genes are TRBV7-8 and TRBJ1-2; D not resolved. The CDR3 contains 13 residues. With 5 bases removed from V and 7 bases from J, the gap between germline ends came to 14 bases. CDR1 and CDR2 (germline): SGHVS, FQNEAQ. The CDR3 bases are TGTGCCAGCAGCCCAGAGACCTTGGGTGGCTACACCTTC. This translates into CASSPETLGGYTF.

This clone has just one count. The CDR3 is CASRLGTRRSGANVLTF. The CDR3 region has the DNA TGTGCCAGCAGACTAGGGACCAGGCGATCTGGGGCCAACGTCCTGACTTTC. The J gene is TRBJ2-6, the V gene TRBV3-1 (or the pseudogene TRBV3-2); D might be TRBD1 or TRBD2, each matching 5 bases. Trimming removed 6 bases from V and 1 base from J, with 16 bases in between. The CDR3 loop spans 17 amino acids. Germline lookup yields CDR1 LGHDT and CDR2 YNNKEL (reference sequence).

The chain has TRBV6-5 and TRBJ1-4; 7 bases line up with TRBD1. Looked up from germline, CDR1 is MNHEY and CDR2 is SVGAGI. Losses at the gene ends were 6 bases for V and 8 bases for J; bases not matched to a gene: 9. The CDR3 extends over 14 amino acids. The DNA of the CDR3 is TGTGCCAGCAGGGAGACAGGGCTGGACGAAAAACTGTTTTTT. Amino acids: CASRETGLDEKLFF.

This chain joins TRBV12-5 and TRBJ2-3; D is unresolved. This CDR3 has 12 amino acids. CDR1 is LGHNT and CDR2 is FRNRAP in the germline V gene. V was clipped by 2 bases and J by 5 bases, with 5 bases between them. The chain's CDR3 is CASGLSGDTQYF. For the CDR3, the DNA is TGTGCTAGTGGTTTGTCCGGAGATACGCAGTATTTT.